This TCR beta chain is drawn from a study of blood T cell repertoires in COVID-19. The V gene lost 0 bases and the J gene lost 0 bases, with 10 bases spanning the gap. Germline V lookup: CDR1 MNHEY, CDR2 SVGAGI. The CDR3 has 16 amino acids. Assay used: immunoSEQ multiplex PCR; TCRdb lists only in-frame clones, some missing. Among about 330,000 clones listed, roughly 87% were seen once. The rearrangement joins TRBV6-5 to TRBJ2-3; possible D gene TRBD1, 7 bases. The receptor was isolated from a man aged 25-40 years with COVID-19, enrolled during active disease. The sample consisted of peripheral blood. The CDR3 loop is CASSYSEGASTDTQYF. The DNA for the CDR3 is TGTGCCAGCAGTTACTCGGAGGGGGCGAGCACAGATACGCAGTATTTT.